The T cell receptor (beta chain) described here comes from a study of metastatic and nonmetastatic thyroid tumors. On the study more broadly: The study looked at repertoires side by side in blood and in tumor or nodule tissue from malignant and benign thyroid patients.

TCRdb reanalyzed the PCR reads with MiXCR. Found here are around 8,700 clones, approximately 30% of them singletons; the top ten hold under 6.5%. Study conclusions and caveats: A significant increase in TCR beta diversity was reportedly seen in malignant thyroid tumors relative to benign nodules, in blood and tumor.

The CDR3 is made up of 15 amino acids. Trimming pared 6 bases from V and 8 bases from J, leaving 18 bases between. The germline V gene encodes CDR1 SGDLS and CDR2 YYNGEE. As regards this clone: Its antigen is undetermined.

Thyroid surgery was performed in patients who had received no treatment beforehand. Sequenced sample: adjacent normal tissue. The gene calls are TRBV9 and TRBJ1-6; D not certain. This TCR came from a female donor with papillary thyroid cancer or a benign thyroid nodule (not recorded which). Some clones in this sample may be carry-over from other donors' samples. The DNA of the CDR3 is TGTGCCAGCAACGCCGGCCGCAACGGGGATTCACCCCTCCACTTT. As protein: CASNAGRNGDSPLHF.